The 27 T cell receptor beta chains presented below share a single source sample, sequenced in a study of spatial heterogeneity in lung cancer. Time point specified: sample taken at primary tumor resection. No cells were sorted before sequencing. The whole RNA sequenced was extracted from tumor, nontumor lung or frozen PBMC. TCRdb reprocessed the 5' RACE reads via MiXCR and lists one record per CDR3 protein. The sample carries under 75,000 distinct CDR3 sequences, about an eighth recorded once. The sample in question was PBMCs, obtained at surgery. Source of these receptors: a male donor with early-stage non-small cell lung cancer.

The gene calls are TRBV6-5 and TRBJ1-2; possible D gene TRBD1, 5 bases. Germline loops: CDR1 MNHEY, CDR2 SVGAGI. V lost 2 bases and J 5 bases, leaving 12 bases between the germline ends. This CDR3 spans 14 amino acids. CDR3 in DNA: TGTGCCAGCAGTTACCGGACATCGCAATATGGCTACACCTTC. Its translation is CASSYRTSQYGYTF.

The chain joins TRBV20-1 to TRBJ1-1; D might be TRBD1 (5 bases). This CDR3 comprises 14 residues. Germline assignment: CDR1 DFQATT and CDR2 SNEGSKA (reference sequence). Trimming removed 1 base from V and 7 bases from J, with 16 bases in between. This CDR3 is CSARVTERIGEAFF. The CDR3 DNA follows: TGCAGTGCTAGAGTGACAGAAAGGATTGGTGAAGCTTTCTTT.

This clonotype was observed at least ten times. The CDR3 region is CATSRDEGQRGNTIYF. The CDR3 DNA reads as TGTGCCACCAGCAGAGATGAAGGACAACGTGGAAACACCATATATTTT. The chain links TRBV15 to TRBJ1-3, with a tentative D call TRBD1 (5 bases). Germline V gives CDR1 LNHNV, CDR2 YYDKDF (reference sequence). The CDR3 contains 16 residues. V lost 0 bases and J lost 3, with 12 bases in between.

This clonotype was observed at least ten times. The rearrangement uses TRBV28 and TRBJ2-7, with 8 nucleotides matching TRBD1. V lost 5 bases, J lost 2 bases, and 11 bases stayed unmatched. This CDR3 spans 16 amino acids. The V gene's germline CDR1 is MDHEN and CDR2 SYDVKM. This CDR3 reads CASSPLGTGTTYEQYF. CDR3 nucleotides: TGTGCCAGCAGTCCCCTCGGGACAGGTACCACCTACGAGCAGTACTTC.

This clonotype was found a few times. The V call is TRBV5-1, the J call TRBJ2-5, with 8 bases fitting TRBD2. The germline V gene has CDR1 SGHRS and CDR2 YFSETQ. The CDR3 length is 16 residues. The J segment lost 5 bases and the V segment lost 4 bases, leaving 13 bases of the junction unmatched. The CDR3 DNA is TGCGCCAGCAGCGCAAACCTAGCGGGCCTGGAGGAGACCCAGTACTTC. Protein: CASSANLAGLEETQYF.

This clonotype came up many times. The chain combines TRBV20-1 with TRBJ1-3; D might be TRBD1 (6 bases). The CDR3 has 13 amino acids. Germline V gene sequence: CDR1 DFQATT, CDR2 SNEGSKA (reference sequence). The CDR3, as DNA: TGCAGCGCCGGACAGAATCTTGGAAACACCATATATTTT. This sequence encodes CSAGQNLGNTIYF.

This clonotype was observed many times. The rearrangement joins TRBV5-1 to TRBJ2-3; no definite D call. The CDR3 extends over 15 amino acids. Per germline, CDR1 SGHRS and CDR2 YFSETQ. Deletions cut 1 base from V and 2 bases from J, with 11 bases between. The CDR3 bases are TGCGCCAGCAGCTTGTTTGGTTTGGACACAGATACGCAGTATTTT. Amino acid sequence: CASSLFGLDTDTQYF.

The table lists this clonotype with a few counts. This chain connects TRBV6-1 to TRBJ1-1; 8 bases are shared with TRBD1. V gave up 2 bases and J gave up 4 bases; unmatched junction bases: 3. The germline gives CDR1 MNHNS, CDR2 SASEGT. The CDR3 covers 14 residues. CDR3 residues: CASSEQGAGTEAFF. The CDR3 nucleotides are TGTGCCAGCAGTGAACAGGGGGCGGGCACTGAAGCTTTCTTT.

The gene calls are TRBV30 and TRBJ2-1; possibly TRBD1 for D (5 bases). Germline CDR1 reads GTSNPN; CDR2 reads SVGIG (reference sequence). Between the trimmed V and J ends, which lost 2 bases and 8 bases, there was a span of 7 bases. This CDR3 comprises 11 residues. CDR3 nucleotide sequence: TGTGCCTGGAGTCAGGGCTATGAGCAGTTCTTC. This encodes CAWSQGYEQFF.

This clonotype has just a few counts. This rearrangement joins TRBV7-3 to TRBJ2-1; 15 positions match TRBD2. The junction had 11 bases not matched to a gene; V was cut back by 5 bases and J by 9 bases. Germline loops: CDR1 SGHTA, CDR2 FQGTGA. CDR3 length equals 17 residues. Written as DNA, the CDR3 is TGTGCCAGCAGCCCACAAGGACTAGCGGGAGGGGTGCGTGAGCAGTTCTTC. Protein: CASSPQGLAGGVREQFF.

J is TRBJ2-1 and V is TRBV5-1; D remains ambiguous. Germline CDR1 is SGHRS and CDR2 is YFSETQ. The CDR3 consists of 14 residues. Trimming removed 0 bases from V and 6 bases from J, with 10 bases in between. DNA for the CDR3: TGCGCCAGCAGCTTGGAAGCGCGCCTCAATGAGCAGTTCTTC. Residues: CASSLEARLNEQFF.

The chain carries TRBV18 and TRBJ2-5; D is uncertain. The germline V gene has CDR1 KGHSH and CDR2 LQKENI. The ends were cut back, 3 bases at V and 1 base at J, with 9 bases in the middle. The CDR3 length is 14 residues. Here the CDR3 reads CASSPRSPQETQYF. For the CDR3, the DNA is TGTGCCAGCTCACCGAGGTCCCCCCAAGAGACCCAGTACTTC. The entire variable domain, with the rest obtained from reference TRBV18 and TRBJ2-5, is as follows: NAGVMQNPRHLVRRRGQEARLRCSPMKGHSHVYWYRQLPEEGLKFMVYLQKENIIDESGMPKERFSAEFPKEGPSILRIQQVVRGDSAAYFCASSPRSPQETQYFGPGTRLLVL.

This chain joins TRBV30 and TRBJ2-6; TRBD2 might be the D (5 bases). The CDR3 length is 16 residues. Germline V CDR1 and CDR2: GTSNPN, SVGIG (reference sequence). Trimming took off 0 bases at V and 0 bases at J, with 9 bases between the two ends. The DNA of the CDR3 is TGTGCCTGGAGTGTACGGGAAACCTCTGGGGCCAACGTCCTGACTTTC. Its translation: CAWSVRETSGANVLTF.

CDR3 bases: TGTGCCATCTCGGACCCCATGAACACTGAAGCTTTCTTT. Protein sequence: CAISDPMNTEAFF. V is TRBV6-2 or TRBV6-3 and J is TRBJ1-1, with D uncertain. Germline CDR1 reads MNHEY; CDR2 reads SVGEGT. V was clipped by 10 bases and J by 0 bases, with 12 bases between them. The CDR3 has 13 amino acids.

This clonotype was detected ten times or more. This sequence joins TRBV29-1 and TRBJ2-2; 10 nucleotides line up with TRBD1. V lost 2 bases, J lost 5 bases, and 8 bases stayed unmatched. Germline CDR1 SQVTM, CDR2 ANQGSEA. The length of the CDR3 is 16 residues. The CDR3 is CSVETRDRGETGELFF. CDR3 nucleotide sequence: TGCAGCGTTGAAACTCGGGACAGGGGAGAAACCGGGGAGCTGTTTTTT.

This clonotype has only a few counts. J is TRBJ2-7 and V is TRBV2, with TRBD2 matching 8 bases. V shed 8 bases and J 4 bases; nucleotides not matched to a gene: 4. Looked up from germline, CDR1 is SNHLY and CDR2 is FYNNEI. The CDR3 extends over 12 amino acids. In DNA form, the CDR3 reads TGTGCCAGCTCCCGGGAGGGATACGAGCAGTACTTC. It codes for CASSREGYEQYF.

This clonotype was seen a few times. The CDR3 DNA is TGTGCCAGCAGTGAGGGGGCATCCTATAATTCACCCCTCCACTTT. Amino acid sequence: CASSEGASYNSPLHF. V gene TRBV2 combines with J gene TRBJ1-6; TRBD1 is a possible D gene (6 bases). V lost 3 bases, J lost 1 base, and 7 bases lay in between. Germline V gene sequence: CDR1 SNHLY, CDR2 FYNNEI. This CDR3 is built from 15 residues.

This clonotype was observed a few times. The chain recombines TRBV4-3 with TRBJ2-7; TRBD1 might be the D (6 bases). CDR3 size: 16 residues. Trimming removed 0 bases at V and 3 bases at J, with 15 bases between. Germline CDR1 reads LGHNA; CDR2 reads YSLEER. Here the CDR3 reads CASSQELQGPHYEQYF. The CDR3 coding sequence is TGCGCCAGCAGCCAAGAGCTACAGGGCCCTCACTACGAGCAGTACTTC.

This clonotype was detected many times. The V gene is TRBV7-9, the J gene TRBJ1-1; D not resolved. Per germline, CDR1 SEHNR and CDR2 FQNEAQ (reference sequence). The CDR3 extends over 13 amino acids. V was cut by 7 bases and J by 4 bases, with 13 bases left in between. CDR3 residues: CASTSDTSTEAFF. CDR3 in DNA: TGTGCCAGCACCTCCGACACTTCCACTGAAGCTTTCTTT. Looking up the rest from reference TRBV7-9 and TRBJ1-1 gives the full variable domain: DTGVSQNPRHKITKRGQNVTFRCDPISEHNRLYWYRQTLGQGPEFLTYFQNEAQLEKSRLLSDRFSAERPKGSFSTLEIQRTEQGDSAMYLCASTSDTSTEAFFGQGTRLTVV.

This clonotype was counted only a few times. The chain joins TRBV18 to TRBJ2-7; 7 positions agree with TRBD2. The CDR3 has 14 amino acids. V trimming: 5 bases; J trimming: 5 bases; junction bases outside the gene matches: 9. Per the germline V gene, CDR1 is KGHSH and CDR2 is LQKENI. Here the CDR3 reads CASSSEGGLDEQYF. In DNA form, the CDR3 reads TGTGCCAGCTCATCGGAGGGAGGGCTGGACGAGCAGTACTTC.

This clonotype was seen a handful of times. V and J are TRBV6-5 and TRBJ1-1; the D gene is possibly TRBD1 (5 bases). V was cut by 2 bases and J by 6 bases, with 10 bases left in between. The CDR3 sequence is 13 residues long. The germline CDR1 and CDR2 sequences are MNHEY and SVGAGI. The chain's CDR3 is CASSYRGLAEAFF. The DNA for the CDR3 is TGTGCCAGCAGTTACCGGGGACTGGCTGAAGCTTTCTTT.

The CDR3 here is CASSQAPSGTLNNEQFF. The CDR3 DNA reads as TGCGCCAGCAGCCAAGCGCCTAGCGGGACCCTTAACAATGAGCAGTTCTTC. V is TRBV4-3 and J is TRBJ2-1; 9 nucleotides align to TRBD2. The ends lost 1 base at V and 5 bases at J; junction bases unmatched: 9. The CDR3 has 17 amino acids. Germline-derived CDR1 and CDR2 are LGHNA and YSLEER.

This clonotype was observed a handful of times. This sequence joins TRBV6-5 and TRBJ1-1; D is ambiguous. The ends were cut back, 5 bases at V and 1 base at J, with 8 bases in the middle. This CDR3 is 13 amino acids long. Germline V gives CDR1 MNHEY, CDR2 SVGAGI. The CDR3 sequence is CASSLVQNTEAFF. CDR3 bases: TGTGCCAGCAGTCTGGTTCAGAACACTGAAGCTTTCTTT.

There are many counts of this clonotype. The chain employs TRBV5-1 and TRBJ1-5, with D uncertain. The CDR3 has 13 residues. In germline, CDR1 is SGHRS, CDR2 YFSETQ. V lost 0 bases, J lost 5 bases, and 6 bases lay in between. CDR3 in DNA: TGCGCCAGCAGCTTGGGTGAAGATCAGCCCCAGCATTTT. Amino acid sequence: CASSLGEDQPQHF.

This clonotype has just a few counts. The gene calls are TRBV7-2 and TRBJ1-4; no clear D. CDR3 length: 14 amino acids. V gave up 4 bases and J gave up 0 bases, with 6 bases separating them. The V gene's germline CDR1 is SGHTA and CDR2 FQGNSA. The CDR3 spells CASSSPPTNEKLFF. For the CDR3, the DNA is TGTGCCAGCAGCTCCCCGCCAACTAATGAAAAACTGTTTTTT. The full variable domain, its missing parts supplied by reference TRBV7-2 and TRBJ1-4, is GAGVSQSPSNKVTEKGKDVELRCDPISGHTALYWYRQSLGQGLEFLIYFQGNSAPDKSGLPSDRFSAERTGGSVSTLTIQRTQQEDSAVYLCASSSPPTNEKLFFGSGTQLSVL.

This clonotype was seen repeatedly, ten times or more. This chain connects TRBV7-9 to TRBJ1-2, with D unclear. V was shortened by 4 bases and J by 7 bases, with 25 bases between the two germline ends. In germline, CDR1 is SEHNR, CDR2 FQNEAQ (reference sequence). This CDR3 is built from 17 residues. The DNA for the CDR3 is TGTGCCAGCAGCTCCGAGCCCCGTTTAGGGCTCATAGCTGGCTACACCTTC. Its translation is CASSSEPRLGLIAGYTF.

This clonotype was picked up a small number of times. This CDR3 reads CASSLVVGQGITYEQYF. CDR3 bases: TGCGCCAGCAGCTTGGTGGTGGGACAGGGAATCACCTACGAGCAGTACTTC. V gene TRBV5-1 combines with J gene TRBJ2-7; the match to TRBD1 covers 9 bases. The CDR3 covers 17 residues. The ends lost 0 bases at V and 2 bases at J; junction bases unmatched: 9. CDR1 and CDR2 from the germline V gene are SGHRS and YFSETQ.